This entry lists 2 T cell receptor beta chains sequenced from one sample in a study of T cells in localized non-small cell lung cancer. Libraries were prepared by immunoSEQ multiplex PCR; TCRdb keeps only in-frame clonotypes and omits some of them. The sample consists of tens of thousands of clones, roughly 85% of them appearing once. The specimen comprised peripheral blood, sampled before any cancer treatment. Receptors originate from a male donor older than 55 with stage III squamous cell lung carcinoma.

The chain uses TRBV9 and TRBJ2-2; a weak D match, TRBD2 (6 bases). Germline V gene lookup returns CDR1 SGDLS and CDR2 YYNGEE. V lost 3 bases to trimming and J lost 0 bases, with 12 bases between them. The CDR3 contains 16 residues. The CDR3 sequence is CASSASALSNTGELFF. The CDR3 DNA reads as TGTGCCAGCAGCGCTAGCGCCCTATCGAACACCGGGGAGCTGTTTTTT.

This rearrangement joins TRBV4-2 to TRBJ2-2; D is perhaps TRBD2 (5 bases). With 1 base removed from V and 6 bases from J, the gap between germline ends came to 12 bases. The CDR3 is 15 amino acids. CDR1 is LGHNA, CDR2 YNFKEQ, per germline. The CDR3 coding sequence is TGTGCCAGCAGCCAAGTGGGTCTAGCCCCCGGGGAGCTGTTTTTT. It encodes CASSQVGLAPGELFF.